The source of this T cell receptor beta chain is a study of blood T cell repertoires in COVID-19. Study-wide background: The study drew acute and convalescent COVID-19 samples from the United States, Italy and Spain. PBMCs, B-cell-depleted T cells, or T cells provided the cDNA or gDNA that made up the material.

This clone was counted once. As originally analysed: Amplification of reference gene primers was used by the study to estimate nucleated cell counts. Assay: immunoSEQ multiplex PCR; the TCRdb copy retains only in-frame clones and omits some. That table furnishes V, J and clone size, whereas the DNA furnished D and trimming. The sample includes about 73,000 clones, about 79% of them seen just once. The CDR3 contains 15 residues. Germline V gene data show CDR1 as SNHLY and CDR2 as FYNNEI. V gave up 6 bases and J gave up 6 bases; unmatched junction bases: 6. This TCR was sampled from a woman aged 55 to 70 with acute or convalescent COVID-19. Sequenced: peripheral blood. V and J are TRBV2 and TRBJ2-3; 13 bases align to TRBD2. CDR3 in DNA: TGTGCCAGCAGAGAACTAGCGGGAGGGCCGGATACGCAGTATTTT. Residues: CASRELAGGPDTQYF.